A single sample gave rise to the 14 T cell receptor beta chains below, sequenced in a study of cytomegalovirus exposure and HLA in healthy donors. Assay: immunoSEQ multiplex PCR; the TCRdb copy retains only in-frame clones and omits some. The sample has about 56,000 clones, 85% to 90% seen once; the top ten hold 15%. The sample taken for sequencing was PBMCs. The receptors here all came from a woman aged 18 to 35 in good health and CMV-seronegative.

The sample holds one count of this clone. This chain joins TRBV27 and TRBJ1-3, with unresolved D. Trimming removed 5 bases at V and 1 base at J, with 9 bases between. The germline CDR1 and CDR2 sequences are MNHEY and SMNVEV (reference sequence). The CDR3 spans 14 residues. Here the CDR3 reads CASSPSTSGNTIYF. The CDR3 nucleotides are TGTGCCAGCAGTCCCTCTACTTCTGGAAACACCATATATTTT.

This clone was observed a handful of times. The chain recombines TRBV7-8 with TRBJ1-5; D gene unclear. The length of the CDR3 is 13 residues. In germline, CDR1 is SGHVS, CDR2 FQNEAQ. Trimming removed 5 bases at V and 3 bases at J, with 8 bases between. The CDR3 DNA is TGTGCCAGCAGCCCCGAGCCCAATCAGCCCCAGCATTTT. It encodes CASSPEPNQPQHF. The whole variable domain, filled in from reference TRBV7-8 and TRBJ1-5, reads GAGVSQSPRYKVAKRGQDVALRCDPISGHVSLFWYQQALGQGPEFLTYFQNEAQLDKSGLPSDRFFAERPEGSVSTLKIQRTQQEDSAVYLCASSPEPNQPQHFGDGTRLSIL.

This chain uses TRBV9 with TRBJ1-5, with 8 bases aligning to TRBD1. Germline V gives CDR1 SGDLS, CDR2 YYNGEE. The CDR3 runs 12 residues. After removal of 8 bases from V and 5 bases from J, the junction contained 3 bases not matched to a gene. The CDR3 coding sequence is TGTGCCAGTGGACAGGGTGATCAGCCCCAGCATTTT. Translating it yields CASGQGDQPQHF.

This chain links TRBV27 with TRBJ1-2; TRBD1 matches 7 bases. Germline values: CDR1 MNHEY, CDR2 SMNVEV (reference sequence). V lost 4 bases, J lost 3 bases, and 5 bases stayed unmatched. This CDR3 contains 14 residues. The CDR3 region is CASSSDRWDYGYTF. For the CDR3, the DNA is TGTGCCAGCAGTTCGGACAGGTGGGACTATGGCTACACCTTC.

The chain is built from TRBV30 and TRBJ1-2; a weak D match, TRBD1 (6 bases). CDR3 length equals 13 residues. The V gene lost 3 bases and the J gene lost 3 bases, with 11 bases spanning the gap. CDR1 is GTSNPN, CDR2 SVGIG, per germline (reference sequence). The CDR3 DNA reads TGTGCCTGGAGCCTACAGGGTGACTATGGCTACACCTTC. This gives the protein CAWSLQGDYGYTF.

This clone was found once. The chain is built from TRBV2 and TRBJ2-1; TRBD1 matches 11 bases. Trimming took 6 bases from V and 1 from J; bases not matched to a gene: 2. This CDR3 is built from 15 residues. Germline V CDR1 and CDR2: SNHLY, FYNNEI. The CDR3, as DNA: TGTGCCAGCAGGGGACAGGGGGGTTCCTACAATGAGCAGTTCTTC. Its protein product is CASRGQGGSYNEQFF.

The chain combines TRBV6-1 with TRBJ1-5; TRBD1 aligns across 7 bases. The V segment lost 6 bases and the J segment 6 bases; nucleotides outside the gene matches: 11. Germline values: CDR1 MNHNS, CDR2 SASEGT. The CDR3 runs 15 residues. The CDR3 DNA sequence: TGTGCCAGCAGGCCTACAGGGGAGAGGGGTCAGCCCCAGCATTTT. Translation: CASRPTGERGQPQHF.

This clone appeared once. This rearrangement joins TRBV25-1 to TRBJ2-7; tentatively, D is TRBD2 (6 bases). V was clipped by 1 base and J by 3 bases, with 10 bases between them. The CDR3 length is 14 residues. Germline V CDR1 and CDR2: MGHDK, SYGVNS. This CDR3 reads CASSESPSVYEQYF. The CDR3 bases are TGTGCCAGCAGTGAATCACCTAGCGTCTACGAGCAGTACTTC.

CDR3 bases: TGTGCCAGCAGCTATCTTAAAGAGACCCAGTACTTC. It specifies CASSYLKETQYF. The chain has TRBV7-9 and TRBJ2-5, with D uncertain. Per the germline V gene, CDR1 is SEHNR and CDR2 is FQNEAQ (reference sequence). V lost 4 bases and J 3 bases, leaving 6 bases between the germline ends. The CDR3 totals 12 residues.

The CDR3 sequence: CAISETDRGSEKLFF. The DNA for the CDR3 is TGTGCCATCAGTGAGACGGACAGGGGGAGTGAAAAACTGTTTTTT. The rearrangement uses TRBV10-3 and TRBJ1-4, with TRBD1 matching 10 bases. CDR3 length: 15 amino acids. V dropped 2 bases and J dropped 7; count of bases not matched to a gene: 4. Germline V gene data show CDR1 as ENHRY and CDR2 as SYGVKD.

The chain employs TRBV18 and TRBJ1-4; 9 nucleotides align to TRBD1. There are 14 residues in the CDR3. Per germline, CDR1 KGHSH and CDR2 LQKENI. V gave up 1 base and J gave up 8 bases; unmatched junction bases: 2. CDR3 coding DNA: TGTGCCAGCTCACCACGGGACAGGGACGAAAAACTGTTTTTT. It is translated as CASSPRDRDEKLFF.

V is TRBV7-6 and J is TRBJ2-6, with D possibly being TRBD1 (5 bases). Trimming left V 2 bases short and J 0 bases short, with 14 bases between. The CDR3 totals 18 residues. CDR1 and CDR2 from the germline V gene are SGHVS and FNYEAQ. The CDR3 loop reads CASSLKDIVNSGANVLTF. CDR3 DNA sequence: TGTGCCAGCAGCTTAAAGGACATAGTTAACTCTGGGGCCAACGTCCTGACTTTC.

The chain links TRBV2 to TRBJ2-7; 7 bases align to TRBD1. CDR1 and CDR2 (germline): SNHLY, FYNNEI. The CDR3 extends over 12 amino acids. The J segment lost 7 bases and the V segment lost 9 bases, leaving 9 bases of the junction unmatched. The CDR3 DNA reads as TGTGCCAGTTCCGGGACAGCGCGAGAGCAGTACTTC. As protein: CASSGTAREQYF.

The chain employs TRBV28 and TRBJ2-1, with TRBD2 matching over 10 bases. The germline CDR1 and CDR2 sequences are MDHEN and SYDVKM. V gave up 5 bases and J gave up 6 bases; unmatched junction bases: 7. The CDR3 length is 15 residues. Here the CDR3 DNA reads TGTGCCAGCAGTATACTAGCGGGATTGGGCAATGAGCAGTTCTTC. It codes for CASSILAGLGNEQFF.